This T cell receptor (beta chain) was found in a study of blood T cell repertoires in COVID-19. Study-level background: Spain, Italy and the United States supplied samples that represented acute and convalescent COVID-19. In each case, the material was cDNA or gDNA derived from T cells, B-cell-depleted T cells, or PBMCs.

Clones were read by immunoSEQ multiplex PCR, and TCRdb kept only the in-frame ones, dropping some. The sample shows almost 90,000 clones, approximately 89% of them seen only once. The sequence derives from a man aged 80 or over with acute or convalescent COVID-19. Sequenced: peripheral blood.

The CDR3 protein is CASSPTGDEQYF. CDR3 nucleotide sequence: TGTGCCAGCTCACCGACAGGGGACGAGCAGTACTTC. The rearrangement joins TRBV18 to TRBJ2-7, with 8 nucleotides matching TRBD1. J gave up 5 bases and V 3 bases, and 0 bases lay outside the gene matches. CDR3 length: 12 residues. The germline gives CDR1 KGHSH, CDR2 LQKENI.